The rows below give T cell receptor beta chains drawn from one sample of a study of response to subunit inactivated influenza vaccine. TCRdb called the RT-PCR reads again in MiXCR, with one record for every CDR3 protein. Among 530,000 or so distinct CDR3 sequences listed, roughly 15% were seen once. Sequences were derived from PBMCs from blood, sampled roughly 12 days after vaccination. All receptors derive from a man aged 50-59 years who received an inactivated influenza vaccine. CDR3s include the opening cysteine and the closing phenylalanine or tryptophan. A D gene is named only where the DNA matches it firmly. Size values are once, few and many counts, or a class for expanded clones, and some rows have none.

J,size,V,D,DNA,CDR3
TRBJ1-3,few,TRBV5-1,TRBD1,TGCGCCAGCAGCACACAGGGGGACTCTGGAAACACCATATATTTT,CASSTQGDSGNTIYF
TRBJ1-2,-,TRBV28,-,TGTGCCAGCAGTTTTCACAAAGGCTATGGCTACACCTTC,CASSFHKGYGYTF
TRBJ2-6,-,TRBV4-3,TRBD2,TGCGCCAGCAGCCAACCTAGCGGCTCTGGGGCCAACGTCCTGACTTTC,CASSQPSGSGANVLTF
TRBJ2-3,few,TRBV9,-,TGTGCCAGCAGCGTAGCCCCCCGGGTGGGGGATACGCAGTATTTT,CASSVAPRVGDTQYF
TRBJ2-1,few,TRBV20-1,TRBD2,TGCAGTGCCACCATCACTAGCGGGATCCGCGACGCAAATGAGCAGTTCTTC,CSATITSGIRDANEQFF
TRBJ1-1,-,TRBV20-1,-,TGCAGTGCCGACCCTCAGACGAACACTGAAGCTTTCTTT,CSADPQTNTEAFF
TRBJ2-5,few,TRBV10-3,TRBD2,TGTGCCATCAGTAGCGGGGTAGAAGAGACCCAGTACTTC,CAISSGVEETQYF
TRBJ2-5,few,TRBV9,-,TGTGCCAGCAGCGAGGGCTCCGGGCCCTTCGAAGAGACCCAGTACTTC,CASSEGSGPFEETQYF
TRBJ2-7,-,TRBV3-1,-,TGTGCCAGCAGCCTCAGAGGGGGGATATTAAAGAACGAGCAGTACTTC,CASSLRGGILKNEQYF
TRBJ1-1,-,TRBV5-1,-,TGCGCCAGCAGCTTGATGCAGGGGCACACTGAAGCTTTCTTT,CASSLMQGHTEAFF
TRBJ2-5,many,TRBV12-3/TRBV12-4,-,TGTGCCAGCAATAGCAGGCGTCAAGAGACCCAGTACTTC,CASNSRRQETQYF
TRBJ1-2,many,TRBV12-3/TRBV12-4,TRBD1,TGTGCCAGCAGCGTGGACAGGGGCTATGGCTACACCTTC,CASSVDRGYGYTF
TRBJ2-5,few,TRBV20-1,TRBD2,TGCAGTGCTAGGGGGGGGGAGGAGACCCAGTACTTC,CSARGGEETQYF
TRBJ2-5,few,TRBV25-1,TRBD2,TGTGCCAGCAGTGACAGGGCAGAATGGCTAGCGGGGGAAGAGACCCAGTACTTC,CASSDRAEWLAGEETQYF
TRBJ2-1,few,TRBV12-3/TRBV12-4,-,TGTGCCAGCAGTCCTGGGGCCGGACGTTACAATGAGCAGTTCTTC,CASSPGAGRYNEQFF
TRBJ2-5,-,TRBV12-3/TRBV12-4,-,TGTGCCAGCAGTTTGGGCAATTCAGGGACCCAGTACTTC,CASSLGNSGTQYF
TRBJ2-5,-,TRBV5-6,TRBD2,TGTGCCAGCAGCTTGGGGCTAGCGGGAGGGCCCAGGGAGACCCAGTACTTC,CASSLGLAGGPRETQYF
TRBJ2-4,many,TRBV3-1,-,TGTGCCAGCAGCCAGACGGTGTCGATAGGCATTCAGTACTTC,CASSQTVSIGIQYF
TRBJ2-5,few,TRBV15,-,TGTGCCACCAGCAGAGAGGTTCGGGTACAAGAGACCCAGTACTTC,CATSREVRVQETQYF
TRBJ2-7,-,TRBV12-3/TRBV12-4,-,TGTGCCAGCAGTTTCGGCCTTCCCCCCGAGCAGTACTTC,CASSFGLPPEQYF
TRBJ2-7,-,TRBV3-1,TRBD2,TGTGCCAGCAGCCAGGGACTAGCGGGAGTGTACTTC,CASSQGLAGVYF
TRBJ2-1,few,TRBV11-2,TRBD2,TGTGCCAGCAGCTCCCCGGGTGGTAGCGGGGGTTACAATGAGCAGTTCTTC,CASSSPGGSGGYNEQFF
TRBJ2-2,few,TRBV15,-,TGTGCCACCAGCAGAGACTCGGTTAACGGCGATCATAACACCGGGGAGCTGTTTTTT,CATSRDSVNGDHNTGELFF
TRBJ2-5,few,TRBV6-1,TRBD1,TGTGCCAGCAGCCGACAGGGGACCTCAGAGACCCAGTACTTC,CASSRQGTSETQYF
TRBJ2-1,-,TRBV7-2,-,TGTGCCAGCAGCTTAACGGCGGGTTCCTACAATGAGCAGTTCTTC,CASSLTAGSYNEQFF
TRBJ2-1,-,TRBV9,-,TGTGCCAGCAGCGTAGCCCCCAGGCCCCGCGGGGATGAGCAGTTCTTC,CASSVAPRPRGDEQFF
TRBJ2-1,-,TRBV2,-,TGTGCCAGCGGTCCATACAATGAGCAGTTCTTC,CASGPYNEQFF
TRBJ1-5,-,TRBV20-1,-,TGCAGTGCTAGTTCGGTGTCACAGGGTTTCAATCAGCCCCAGCATTTT,CSASSVSQGFNQPQHF
TRBJ2-5,-,TRBV2,-,TGTGCCAGCAGTGAATTCTGGCAAGAGACCCAGTACTTC,CASSEFWQETQYF
TRBJ2-1,few,TRBV7-2,-,TGTGCCAGCAGCTTAGTGCTGGGGGGGGCAGTGTATGAGCAGTTCTTC,CASSLVLGGAVYEQFF
TRBJ1-6,many,TRBV7-2,TRBD1,TGTGCCAGCAGCTTACCCGGACAGGGTCCCAATTCACCCCTCCACTTT,CASSLPGQGPNSPLHF
TRBJ1-3,few,TRBV29-1,TRBD1,TGCAGCGCCCTGGGGGACAGGACCTCTGGAAACACCATATATTTT,CSALGDRTSGNTIYF
TRBJ2-7,-,TRBV25-1,-,TGTGCCAGCAGTGAATGGTTGGTCAGGCGATACGAGCAGTACTTC,CASSEWLVRRYEQYF
TRBJ1-1,-,TRBV12-3/TRBV12-4,TRBD1,TGTGCCAGCACCAATACAGGGGGCCTGGAAGCTTTCTTT,CASTNTGGLEAFF
TRBJ2-3,few,TRBV6-2/TRBV6-3,TRBD2,TGTGCCAGCAGTTACTCGCTAGCGGGAGGGCCAATAAGAGATACGCAGTATTTT,CASSYSLAGGPIRDTQYF
TRBJ1-2,few,TRBV6-2/TRBV6-3,TRBD1,TGTGCCAGCAGTGCCCAGGGGGCTGGAGGCTACACCTTC,CASSAQGAGGYTF
TRBJ1-6,few,TRBV7-8,-,TGTGCCAGCAGCCTCGCCCGGGTTGCGGGGGTGGTATGGTCACCCCTCCACTTT,CASSLARVAGVVWSPLHF
TRBJ1-2,few,TRBV29-1,-,TGCAGCGTTGATTGGGACGACCGAAACTATGGCTACACCTTC,CSVDWDDRNYGYTF
TRBJ2-1,many,TRBV11-2,-,TGCGCCAGCAGCTTGGACCCGGGGAGGAGCAATGAGCAGTTCTTC,CASSLDPGRSNEQFF
TRBJ1-5,few,TRBV15,TRBD1,TGTGCCACCAGCAGTGAGGGGGCCAGTATCAATCAGCCCCAGCATTTT,CATSSEGASINQPQHF
TRBJ2-5,few,TRBV12-3/TRBV12-4,-,TGTGCCAGCAGTACCTCTGCGGGCCAAGAGACCCAGTACTTC,CASSTSAGQETQYF
TRBJ2-7,-,TRBV29-1,-,TGCAGCGTTGTGCAGGGATCCTACGAGCAGTACTTC,CSVVQGSYEQYF
TRBJ1-1,-,TRBV20-1,TRBD1,TGCAGTGCTTCCGGGACAGGCAACATGAACACTGAAGCTTTCTTT,CSASGTGNMNTEAFF
TRBJ2-5,-,TRBV20-1,-,TGCAGTGCTAGTAGGGCCTCCAACCTGAAGACCCAGTACTTC,CSASRASNLKTQYF
TRBJ1-5,few,TRBV20-1,TRBD1,TGCAGTGCCCCGTTAGGGACAGGCCGAGCTCAGCCCCAGCATTTT,CSAPLGTGRAQPQHF
TRBJ1-1,-,TRBV6-4,-,TGTGCCAGCAGTGAAAACAGGGATGGGCCACCTTTCTTT,CASSENRDGPPFF
TRBJ2-1,few,TRBV20-1,-,TGCAGTGCTAGAGTTAAAGGCCTAGCCCTCTACAATGAGCAGTTCTTC,CSARVKGLALYNEQFF
TRBJ2-4,few,TRBV5-1,-,TGCGCCAGCAGCTTAGGGACTTTCGACAAAAACATTCAGTACTTC,CASSLGTFDKNIQYF